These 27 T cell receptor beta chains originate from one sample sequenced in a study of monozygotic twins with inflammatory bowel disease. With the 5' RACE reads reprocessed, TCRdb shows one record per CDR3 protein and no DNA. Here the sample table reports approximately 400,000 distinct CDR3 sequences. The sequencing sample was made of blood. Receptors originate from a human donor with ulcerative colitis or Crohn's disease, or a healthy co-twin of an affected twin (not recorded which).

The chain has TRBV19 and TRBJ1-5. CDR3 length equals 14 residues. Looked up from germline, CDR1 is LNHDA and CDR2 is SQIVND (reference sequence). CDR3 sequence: CASSIVLGNQPQHF.

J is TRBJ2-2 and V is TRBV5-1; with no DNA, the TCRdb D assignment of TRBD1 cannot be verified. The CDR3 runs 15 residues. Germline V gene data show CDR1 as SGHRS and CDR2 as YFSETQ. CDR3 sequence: CASNPLVGGPGELFF.

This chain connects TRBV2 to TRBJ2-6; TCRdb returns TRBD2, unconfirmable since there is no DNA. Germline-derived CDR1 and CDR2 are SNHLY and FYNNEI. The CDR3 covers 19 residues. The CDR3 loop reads CASSLTSGRVISGANVLTF.

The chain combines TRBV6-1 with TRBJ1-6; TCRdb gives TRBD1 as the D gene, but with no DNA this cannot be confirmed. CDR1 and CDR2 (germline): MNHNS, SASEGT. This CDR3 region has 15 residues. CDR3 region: CASSEAGAVNSPLHF.

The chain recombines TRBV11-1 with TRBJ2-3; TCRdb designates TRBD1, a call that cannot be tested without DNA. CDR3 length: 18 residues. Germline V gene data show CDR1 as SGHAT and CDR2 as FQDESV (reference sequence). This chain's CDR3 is CASSLGAVTGPGADTQYF.

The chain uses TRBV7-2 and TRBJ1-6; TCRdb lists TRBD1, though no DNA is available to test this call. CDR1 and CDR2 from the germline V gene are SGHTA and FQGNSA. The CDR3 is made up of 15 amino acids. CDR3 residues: CASSLGTVVNSPLHF.

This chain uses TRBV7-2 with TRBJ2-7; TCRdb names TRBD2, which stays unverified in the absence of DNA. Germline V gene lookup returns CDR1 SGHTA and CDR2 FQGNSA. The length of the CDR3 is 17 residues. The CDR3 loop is CASSLAGGGILSYEQYF.

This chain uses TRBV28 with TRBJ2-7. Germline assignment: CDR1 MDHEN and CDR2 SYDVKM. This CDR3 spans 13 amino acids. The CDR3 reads CASSPSLTYEQYF.

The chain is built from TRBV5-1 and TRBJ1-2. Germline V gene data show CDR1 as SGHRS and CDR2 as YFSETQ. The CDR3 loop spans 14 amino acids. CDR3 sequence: CASSPLDRAGGYTF.

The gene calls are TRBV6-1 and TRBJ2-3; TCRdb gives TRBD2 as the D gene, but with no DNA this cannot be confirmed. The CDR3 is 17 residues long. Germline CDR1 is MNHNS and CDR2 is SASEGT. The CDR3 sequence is CASSIRVAGTSTDTQYF.

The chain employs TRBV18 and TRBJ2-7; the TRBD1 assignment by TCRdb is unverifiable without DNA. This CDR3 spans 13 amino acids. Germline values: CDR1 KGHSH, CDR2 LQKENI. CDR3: CASSPRLSNEQYF.

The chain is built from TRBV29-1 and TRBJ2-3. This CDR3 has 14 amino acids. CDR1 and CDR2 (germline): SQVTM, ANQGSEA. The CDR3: CSVLSGSRTDTQYF.

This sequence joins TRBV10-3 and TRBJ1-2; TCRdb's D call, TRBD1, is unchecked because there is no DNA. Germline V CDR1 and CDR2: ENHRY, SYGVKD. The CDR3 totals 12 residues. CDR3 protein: CATTDSFYGYTF.

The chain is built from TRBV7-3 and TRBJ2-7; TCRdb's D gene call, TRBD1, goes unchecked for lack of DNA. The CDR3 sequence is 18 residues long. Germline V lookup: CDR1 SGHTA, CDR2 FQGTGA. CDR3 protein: CASSLCGRVSHSEYEQYF.

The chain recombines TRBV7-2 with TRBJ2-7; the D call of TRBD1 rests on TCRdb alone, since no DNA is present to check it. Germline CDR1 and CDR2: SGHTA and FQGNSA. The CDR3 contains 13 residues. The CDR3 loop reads CASSPGQLYEQYF. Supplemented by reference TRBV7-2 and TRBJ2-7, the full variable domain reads GAGVSQSPSNKVTEKGKDVELRCDPISGHTALYWYRQSLGQGLEFLIYFQGNSAPDKSGLPSDRFSAERTGGSVSTLTIQRTQQEDSAVYLCASSPGQLYEQYFGPGTRLTVT.

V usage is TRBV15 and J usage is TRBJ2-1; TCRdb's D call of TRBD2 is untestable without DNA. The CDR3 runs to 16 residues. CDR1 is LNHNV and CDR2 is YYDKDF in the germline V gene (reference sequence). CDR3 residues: CATSPPGGGSDNEQFF.

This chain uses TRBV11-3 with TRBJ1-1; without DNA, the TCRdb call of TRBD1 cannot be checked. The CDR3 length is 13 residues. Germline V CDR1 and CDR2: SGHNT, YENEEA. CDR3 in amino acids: CASSRSRWAEAFF.

CDR3 residues: CASSQRGAGGFNEQFF. The gene calls are TRBV7-9 and TRBJ2-1; the TCRdb call, TRBD2, lacks DNA for checking. Per germline, CDR1 SEHNR and CDR2 FQNEAQ (reference sequence). This CDR3 is 16 amino acids long.

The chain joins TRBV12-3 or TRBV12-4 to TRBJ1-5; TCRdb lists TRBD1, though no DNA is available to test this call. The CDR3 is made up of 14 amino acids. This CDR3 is CASTLGTGIKPQHF.

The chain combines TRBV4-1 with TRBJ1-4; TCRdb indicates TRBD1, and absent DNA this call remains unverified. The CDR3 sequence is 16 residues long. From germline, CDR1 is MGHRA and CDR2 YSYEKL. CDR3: CASSQVMTGRNEKLFF.

CDR3 in amino acids: CASSVRQGNEQFF. V is TRBV9 and J is TRBJ2-1; TCRdb reports TRBD1, a call that lacks DNA to check it against. Germline lookup yields CDR1 SGDLS and CDR2 YYNGEE. The CDR3 spans 13 residues.

The CDR3 spells CASSRGLGTVAGELFF. The genes are TRBV4-3 and TRBJ2-2; there is no DNA to check the TCRdb D call of TRBD1. This CDR3 has 16 amino acids. Germline V CDR1 and CDR2: LGHNA, YSLEER.

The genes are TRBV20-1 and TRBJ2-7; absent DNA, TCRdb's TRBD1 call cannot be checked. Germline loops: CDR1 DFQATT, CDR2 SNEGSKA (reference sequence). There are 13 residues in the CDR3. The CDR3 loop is CSAGRASRGEQYF.

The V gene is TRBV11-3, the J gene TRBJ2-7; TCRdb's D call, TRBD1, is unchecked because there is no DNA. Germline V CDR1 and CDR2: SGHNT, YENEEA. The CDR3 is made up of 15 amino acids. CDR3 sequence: CASSLEGQPQEEQYF.

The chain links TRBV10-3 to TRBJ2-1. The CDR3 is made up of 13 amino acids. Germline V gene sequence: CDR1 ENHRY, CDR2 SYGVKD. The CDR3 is CATTFDSYNEQFF.

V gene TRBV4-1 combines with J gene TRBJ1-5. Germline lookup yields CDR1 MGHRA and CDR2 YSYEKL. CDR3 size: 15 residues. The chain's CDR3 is CASSQEERNNQPQHF.

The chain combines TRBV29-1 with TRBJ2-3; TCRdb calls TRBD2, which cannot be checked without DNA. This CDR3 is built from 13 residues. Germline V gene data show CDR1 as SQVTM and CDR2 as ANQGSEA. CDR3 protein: CSVGGRLTDTQYF.